A selection of T cell receptor beta chains follows, all from one sample in a study of graft-versus-host responses after intestinal transplantation. The data were produced by immunoSEQ multiplex PCR, yet TCRdb's version contains in-frame clones alone and is incomplete. The repertoire holds roughly 60,000 clones, more than 75% seen once, with approximately 2.9% in the top ten. The sequenced sample was PBMCs, obtained approximately 120 days after intestinal transplantation. These TCRs come from a human patient who received an intestinal transplant, so some T cells may come from the graft donor. Both conserved end residues are part of each CDR3.

V gene	J gene	CDR3 protein
TRBV10-2	TRBJ1-1	CASSESRESTEAFF
TRBV7-3	TRBJ2-1	CASSSRMGPYNEQFF
TRBV27	TRBJ1-5	CASRTGTQPQHF
TRBV6-4	TRBJ2-1	CASSALAGEYNEQFF
TRBV6-6	TRBJ1-6	CASSYLGWGNSPLHF
TRBV4-3	TRBJ2-6	CASSRMQGRSQSRANVLTF
TRBV5-1	TRBJ2-7	CASAGTGGSYEQYF
TRBV7-9	TRBJ2-5	CASSARPTAKETQYF
TRBV4-1	TRBJ2-2	CASSTGLNTGELFF
TRBV6-5	TRBJ1-4	CASSSDNEKLFF
TRBV29-1	TRBJ1-1	CSVPPRGRGTEAFF
TRBV9	TRBJ2-3	CASSKGTSGTDTQYF
TRBV28	TRBJ2-1	CASSLMTVGYNEQFF
TRBV5-1	TRBJ2-7	CASSAYRGSYEQYF
TRBV7-2	TRBJ1-2	CASSEQGYGYTF
TRBV6-6	TRBJ1-1	CASSYTAGAFF
TRBV4-1	TRBJ2-2	CASSHPSGGASTGELFF
TRBV28	TRBJ2-4	CASSFPRRNIQYF
TRBV28	TRBJ2-4	CASMLAGSRGKNIQYF
TRBV6-5	TRBJ1-6	CASKGTPFFNSPLHF
TRBV7-2	TRBJ2-7	CASSLPLAGGAYEQYF
TRBV7-6	TRBJ2-2	CASKEETGELFF
TRBV7-8	TRBJ2-1	CASSPLLGTSGRASEQFF
TRBV11-2	TRBJ2-2	CASSLVAGGRTGELFF
TRBV18	TRBJ2-1	CASSPPPAYNEQFF
TRBV7-8	TRBJ1-4	CASSRVSGWDEKLFF
TRBV27	TRBJ2-7	CASTPRGRGRYEQYF
TRBV4-1	TRBJ1-4	CASSQGDRDSNEKLFF
TRBV6-5	TRBJ2-2	CASSYIQGRHGELFF
TRBV6-1	TRBJ1-5	CASSEGLLSNQPQHF
TRBV11-2	TRBJ1-2	CASRPAQGRGHGGYTF
TRBV10-3	TRBJ1-2	CAISVGSWQGPANYGYTF
TRBV7-9	TRBJ2-3	CASRGAWRSTDTQYF
TRBV5-1	TRBJ2-5	CASSPRGGRETQYF
TRBV6-5	TRBJ2-7	CASSKGGYEQYF
TRBV6-1	TRBJ2-3	CASSELKWGKGASTDTQYF
TRBV5-4	TRBJ2-1	CASSLEPPYEQFF
TRBV5-4	TRBJ1-1	CASSSSKQGNTEAFF
TRBV4-1	TRBJ1-3	CASSQDGKSGNTIYF
TRBV5-4	TRBJ2-5	CASSLPGVRQETQYF
TRBV2	TRBJ2-1	CASSLARHNEQFF
TRBV2	TRBJ2-3	CASKPGPAQDTQYF
TRBV4-1	TRBJ1-4	CASSASRLTNEKLFF
TRBV28	TRBJ2-7	CASSPFRDIYSYEQYF
TRBV6-1	TRBJ2-7	CASSSGTGFHEQYF
TRBV6-1	TRBJ1-1	CASSETGNTEAFF
TRBV28	TRBJ2-5	CASSLSGNQETQYF